This T cell receptor beta chain was captured by sequencing in a study of CXCR3-negative and CXCR3-positive naive CD8 T cells. Remarks on this clonotype: Its specificity is unknown.

TRB cDNA was prepared as libraries by UMI-labeled 5' RACE. TCRdb reworked the 5' RACE reads into one entry per CDR3 protein, no DNA. Across over 50,000 distinct CDR3 sequences, the top ten clones capture about 0.84% of the sample. Per CD8+ T cell subset, triplicate sorts of some 280,000 cells each were done. This CDR3 is built from 15 residues. The V gene's germline CDR1 is LNHDA and CDR2 SQIVND (reference sequence). Study results and limitations: The TRB CDR3s that CXCR3-positive naive cells carried were more hydrophobic than those of CXCR3-negative naive cells. Partially decreased CXCR3 expression was recorded after cryopreservation, and fresh PBMCs were used in most assays.

The clonotype originates from a human donor in good health. Some clones in this sample may be carry-over from other donors' samples. Sequencing input: naive CXCR3+ CD8+ T cells from blood. Regarding subset: CD45RO-CCR7+CD27+CD95- naive CD8+ T cells expressing CXCR3 (TNR3+). The J gene is TRBJ2-1, the V gene TRBV19; as DNA is missing, the TRBD2 call by TCRdb cannot be tested. The CDR3: CASQLAGVSYNEQFF.